The next 15 T cell receptor beta chains were all read from a single sample in a study of blood T cells in healthy people across ages. With a J-beta primer mix and a sample-barcoded 5' primer, a second PCR ran roughly 6 to 12 cycles. TCRdb reprocessed the 5' RACE reads with MiXCR, giving one entry per CDR3 protein. The sample has about 800,000 distinct CDR3 sequences, 20% to 30% seen once. The same sample was also studied in work on T cells of mothers and their children.

The sequenced material came from blood. The receptors originated from a boy aged 5-17 years in good health.

This clonotype was counted only a few times. The chain joins TRBV20-1 to TRBJ2-7, with TRBD1 identical over 7 bases. Per the germline V gene, CDR1 is DFQATT and CDR2 is SNEGSKA (reference sequence). There are 14 residues in the CDR3. Trimming took 2 bases from V and 3 from J; bases not matched to a gene: 7. The CDR3 nucleotides read TGCAGTGCTAGAATGGGACAGACCCTCTACGAGCAGTACTTC. Its translation: CSARMGQTLYEQYF.

The chain has TRBV12-3 or TRBV12-4 and TRBJ2-5; TRBD2 matches 8 bases. V lost 3 bases to trimming and J lost 4 bases; unmatched junction nucleotides: 7. The CDR3 length is 15 residues. The CDR3 here is CASSLGLGVGETQYF. In nucleotides, the CDR3 is TGTGCCAGCAGTTTGGGACTAGGCGTGGGAGAGACCCAGTACTTC.

V usage is TRBV20-1 and J usage is TRBJ1-5; 7 positions agree with TRBD1. V shed 3 bases and J 6 bases; nucleotides not matched to a gene: 5. In germline, CDR1 is DFQATT, CDR2 SNEGSKA (reference sequence). This CDR3 is built from 13 residues. The CDR3 loop is CSASADRVQPQHF. CDR3 coding DNA: TGCAGTGCTAGTGCCGACAGGGTTCAGCCCCAGCATTTT.

This clonotype appeared a few times. The chain links TRBV2 to TRBJ1-3; D not certain. In germline, CDR1 is SNHLY, CDR2 FYNNEI. There are 14 residues in the CDR3. V gave up 6 bases and J gave up 4 bases, with 13 bases separating them. As DNA, the CDR3 is TGTGCCAGCAGAGCCCCTGGACGGGGAAACACCATATATTTT. Protein: CASRAPGRGNTIYF.

This clonotype has just a few counts. The chain carries TRBV7-6 and TRBJ2-5, with D perhaps matching TRBD1 (5 bases). V lost 5 bases and J 9 bases, leaving 16 bases between the germline ends. The CDR3 is made up of 13 amino acids. Germline CDR1 SGHVS, CDR2 FNYEAQ. The CDR3 DNA follows: TGTGCCAGCAGCGACAGTCTTCCCGCGGCCCAGTACTTC. Its protein product is CASSDSLPAAQYF.

The rearrangement links TRBV19 to TRBJ2-2, with D possibly being TRBD2 (6 bases). Germline CDR1 LNHDA, CDR2 SQIVND (reference sequence). V shed 3 bases and J shed 2 bases, with 13 bases lying between them. This CDR3 spans 16 amino acids. The CDR3 protein is CASSIWGRTNTGELFF. DNA for the CDR3: TGTGCCAGTAGTATCTGGGGGAGGACAAACACCGGGGAGCTGTTTTTT.

In this sample, this clonotype turned up a few times. The chain uses TRBV5-8 and TRBJ2-3; no definite D call. The CDR3 runs 16 residues. CDR1 SGHTS and CDR2 YDEGEE come from the germline V gene. V lost 0 bases and J lost 2, with 13 bases in between. The CDR3 DNA reads TGTGCCAGCAGCTTGGAGGGTTTTCAGATCACAGATACGCAGTATTTT. Its protein is CASSLEGFQITDTQYF.

The rearrangement links TRBV7-2 to TRBJ1-5; D is possibly TRBD1 (5 bases). Between the trimmed V and J ends, which lost 5 bases and 2 bases, there was a span of 13 bases. CDR1 is SGHTA, CDR2 FQGNSA, per germline. CDR3 size: 15 residues. The DNA of the CDR3 is TGTGCCAGCAGCCCGGGGGGGGGTGGCAATCAGCCCCAGCATTTT. Its protein product is CASSPGGGGNQPQHF.

V and J are TRBV20-1 and TRBJ2-7; D remains ambiguous. Trimming left V 6 bases short and J 3 bases short, with 24 bases between. Germline values: CDR1 DFQATT, CDR2 SNEGSKA (reference sequence). The CDR3 spans 16 residues. The CDR3 nucleotides read TGCAGTGCAAGAAGACCCGACCAGCAATTACTCTACGAGCAGTACTTC. It translates to CSARRPDQQLLYEQYF.

This clonotype turned up a few times. V and J are TRBV20-1 and TRBJ2-5; 7 bases match TRBD1. The last part of the DNA fits TRBJ2-1 better; the J call may be wrong. CDR3 size: 15 residues. Looked up from germline, CDR1 is DFQATT and CDR2 is SNEGSKA (reference sequence). DNA for the CDR3: TGCAGTGCTAGAGATCCGACAGGGAATTACAATGAGCAGTTCTTC. This sequence encodes CSARDPTGNYNEQFF.

The rearrangement links TRBV11-2 to TRBJ2-1; D is undetermined. The CDR3 consists of 19 residues. V was shortened by 0 bases and J by 4 bases, with 22 bases between the two germline ends. CDR1 SGHAT and CDR2 FQNNGV come from the germline V gene. In DNA form, the CDR3 reads TGTGCCAGCAGCTTAGAGGGGATCTTCAAGATTGCGGTTTACAATGAGCAGTTCTTC. It encodes CASSLEGIFKIAVYNEQFF.

This chain connects TRBV29-1 to TRBJ2-5; 7 bases are a match to TRBD1. The closer fit of TRBJ2-7 to the DNA end suggests the J call may be wrong. The germline V gene has CDR1 SQVTM and CDR2 ANQGSEA. CDR3 size: 13 residues. In DNA form, the CDR3 reads TGCAGCGTTGAGTTGGACAGGCCGTACGAGCAGTACTTC. Amino acids: CSVELDRPYEQYF.

Only a few counts were recorded for this clonotype. The chain links TRBV6-1 to TRBJ2-5; possible D gene TRBD1, 5 bases. Trimming left V 2 bases short and J 5 bases short, with 12 bases between. This CDR3 is built from 14 residues. Germline-derived CDR1 and CDR2 are MNHNS and SASEGT. The CDR3 protein is CASSEWAGLETQYF. The CDR3 coding sequence is TGTGCCAGCAGTGAATGGGCAGGGTTGGAGACCCAGTACTTC.

The chain is built from TRBV15 and TRBJ2-5, with 9 bases lining up with TRBD2. From germline, CDR1 is LNHNV and CDR2 YYDKDF (reference sequence). The CDR3 has 15 amino acids. Trimming removed 5 bases from V and 5 bases from J; junction bases left unmatched: 9. As DNA, the CDR3 is TGTGCCACCAGCGAGTGGAGCGGGGGGTTGGAGACCCAGTACTTC. It translates to CATSEWSGGLETQYF.

There are a few counts of this clonotype. The chain recombines TRBV7-3 with TRBJ2-7, with D possibly matching TRBD2 (6 bases). This CDR3 is built from 15 residues. Germline-derived CDR1 and CDR2 are SGHTA and FQGTGA. V was trimmed by 1 base and J by 4 bases, leaving 14 bases between them. The CDR3 sequence is CASSLSNGGGYEQYF. In DNA form, the CDR3 reads TGTGCCAGCAGCTTAAGTAACGGGGGAGGATACGAGCAGTACTTC.